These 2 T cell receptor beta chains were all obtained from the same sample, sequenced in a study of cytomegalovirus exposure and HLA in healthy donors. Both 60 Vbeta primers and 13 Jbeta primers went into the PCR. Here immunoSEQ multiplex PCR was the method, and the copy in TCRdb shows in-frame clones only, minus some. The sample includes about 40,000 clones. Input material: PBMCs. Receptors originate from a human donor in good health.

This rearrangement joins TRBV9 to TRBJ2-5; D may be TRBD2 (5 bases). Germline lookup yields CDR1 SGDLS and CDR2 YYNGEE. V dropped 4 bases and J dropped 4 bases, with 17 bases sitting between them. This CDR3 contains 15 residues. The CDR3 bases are TGTGCCAGCAGCCCATCCTACGGGGAAGGAGAGACCCAGTACTTC. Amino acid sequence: CASSPSYGEGETQYF.

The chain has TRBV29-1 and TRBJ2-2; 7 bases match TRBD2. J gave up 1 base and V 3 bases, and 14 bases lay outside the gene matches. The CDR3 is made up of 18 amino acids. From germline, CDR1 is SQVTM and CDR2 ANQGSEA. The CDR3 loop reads CSVDPPAGEQMNTGELFF. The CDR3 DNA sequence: TGCAGCGTTGATCCCCCGGCGGGGGAACAAATGAACACCGGGGAGCTGTTTTTT.